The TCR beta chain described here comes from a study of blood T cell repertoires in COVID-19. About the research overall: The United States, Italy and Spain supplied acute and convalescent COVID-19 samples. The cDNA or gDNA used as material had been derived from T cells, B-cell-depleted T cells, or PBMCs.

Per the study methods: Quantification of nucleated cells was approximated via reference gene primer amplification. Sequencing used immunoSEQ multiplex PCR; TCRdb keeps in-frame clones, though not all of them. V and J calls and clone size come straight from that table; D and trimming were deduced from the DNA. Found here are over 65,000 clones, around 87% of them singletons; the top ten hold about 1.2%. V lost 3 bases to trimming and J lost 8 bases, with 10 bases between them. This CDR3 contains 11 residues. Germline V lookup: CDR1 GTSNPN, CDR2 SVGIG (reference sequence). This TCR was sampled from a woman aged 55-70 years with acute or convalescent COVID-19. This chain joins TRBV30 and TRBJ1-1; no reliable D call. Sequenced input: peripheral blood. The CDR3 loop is CAWSSRSEAFF. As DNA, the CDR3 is TGTGCCTGGAGCTCCCGTTCCGAAGCTTTCTTT. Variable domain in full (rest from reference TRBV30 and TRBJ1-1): SQTIHQWPATLVQPVGSPLSLECTVEGTSNPNLYWYRQAAGRGLQLLFYSVGIGQISSEVPQNLSASRPQDRQFILSSKKLLLSDSGFYLCAWSSRSEAFFGQGTRLTVV.